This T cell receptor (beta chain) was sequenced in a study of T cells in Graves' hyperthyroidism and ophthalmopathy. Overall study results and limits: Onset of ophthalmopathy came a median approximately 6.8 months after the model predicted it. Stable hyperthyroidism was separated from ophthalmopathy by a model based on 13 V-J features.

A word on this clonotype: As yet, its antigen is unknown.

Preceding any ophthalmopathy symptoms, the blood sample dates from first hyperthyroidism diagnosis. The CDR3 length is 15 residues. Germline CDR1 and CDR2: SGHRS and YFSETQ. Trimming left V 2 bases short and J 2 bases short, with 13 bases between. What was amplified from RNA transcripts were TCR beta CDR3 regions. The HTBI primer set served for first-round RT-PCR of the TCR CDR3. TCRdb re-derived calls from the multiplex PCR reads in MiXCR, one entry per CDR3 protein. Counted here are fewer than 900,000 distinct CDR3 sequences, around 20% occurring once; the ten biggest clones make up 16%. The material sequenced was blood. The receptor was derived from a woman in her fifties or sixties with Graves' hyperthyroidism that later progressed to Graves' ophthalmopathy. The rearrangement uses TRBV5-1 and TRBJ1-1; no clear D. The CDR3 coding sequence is TGCGCCAGCAGCTTAACACGGACCTCCAACACTGAAGCTTTCTTT. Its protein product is CASSLTRTSNTEAFF.